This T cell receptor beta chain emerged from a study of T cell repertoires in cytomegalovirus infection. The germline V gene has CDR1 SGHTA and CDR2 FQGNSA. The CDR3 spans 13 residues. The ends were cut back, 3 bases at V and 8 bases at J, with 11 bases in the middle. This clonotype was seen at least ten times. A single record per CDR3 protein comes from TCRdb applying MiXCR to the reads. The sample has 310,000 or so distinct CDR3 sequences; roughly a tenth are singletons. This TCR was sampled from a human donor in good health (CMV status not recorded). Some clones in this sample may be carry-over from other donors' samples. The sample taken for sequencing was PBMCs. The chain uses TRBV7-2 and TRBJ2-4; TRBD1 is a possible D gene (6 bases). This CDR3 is CASSFGGEYIQYF. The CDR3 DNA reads TGTGCCAGCAGCTTTGGGGGCGAGTACATTCAGTACTTC.